These 31 T cell receptor beta chains came from one sample sequenced in a study of T cell changes during pregnancy in multiple sclerosis. Assay: immunoSEQ multiplex PCR; the TCRdb copy retains only in-frame clones and omits some. This sample has around 40,000 clones, with approximately 90% found just once. The source material was CD4+ T cells from peripheral blood mononuclear cells, sampled in the third trimester of pregnancy. These receptor sequences come from a female donor with multiple sclerosis, enrolled in a pregnancy study.

This chain links TRBV13 with TRBJ2-5; 15 bases agree with TRBD2. This CDR3 comprises 15 residues. CDR1 is PRHDT and CDR2 is FYEKMQ in the germline V gene (reference sequence). J gave up 9 bases and V 5 bases, and 7 bases lay outside the gene matches. The CDR3 DNA follows: TGTGCCAGCAGCGTCGGACTAGCGGGAGGGCCGGCCCAGTACTTC. This sequence encodes CASSVGLAGGPAQYF.

The chain couples TRBV4-1 to TRBJ1-2; 10 positions match TRBD1. Germline CDR1 reads MGHRA; CDR2 reads YSYEKL. The CDR3 contains 14 residues. Trimming at V came to 4 bases and at J to 7 bases, leaving 6 bases not matched to a gene. CDR3 protein: CASSRPGQGPGYTF. DNA for the CDR3: TGCGCCAGCAGCCGACCGGGACAGGGGCCTGGCTACACCTTC.

Worth noting for this clone: This may stem from a read error, because a much larger clone lies one nucleotide away. The gene calls are TRBV6-1 and TRBJ1-1; D perhaps matches TRBD1 (6 bases). Trimming shortened V by 6 bases and J by 1 base, and 9 bases separated the two germline ends. CDR3 length: 13 amino acids. The V gene's germline CDR1 is MNHNS and CDR2 SASEGT. The CDR3 DNA sequence: TGTGCCAGCAGGTTACAGGGGAACACTGAAGCTTTCTTT. Protein: CASRLQGNTEAFF.

The chain links TRBV7-2 to TRBJ2-2; 13 positions match TRBD2. The V gene's germline CDR1 is SGHTA and CDR2 FQGNSA. Losses at the gene ends were 4 bases for V and 6 bases for J; bases not matched to a gene: 2. There are 15 residues in the CDR3. Written as DNA, the CDR3 is TGTGCCAGCAGCTGGACTAGCGGGAGTCCCGGGGAGCTGTTTTTT. Residues: CASSWTSGSPGELFF.

V gene TRBV5-6 combines with J gene TRBJ2-2; 8 bases map to TRBD2. With V trimmed by 0 bases and J by 4 bases, 5 bases remained unmatched. The CDR3 runs 16 residues. Germline CDR1 reads SGHDT; CDR2 reads YYEEEE. The CDR3 here is CASSLGAGAITGELFF. The CDR3 nucleotides read TGTGCCAGCAGCTTGGGAGCGGGGGCGATCACCGGGGAGCTGTTTTTT.

The chain is built from TRBV6-5 and TRBJ1-2; possible D gene TRBD1, 5 bases. V was pared by 6 bases and J by 7 bases, with 12 bases between. The CDR3 spans 12 residues. Germline values: CDR1 MNHEY, CDR2 SVGAGI. CDR3: CASRIDSSGYTF. In DNA form, the CDR3 reads TGTGCCAGCAGGATAGACAGTTCTGGCTACACCTTC.

This clone was picked up a small number of times. The chain carries TRBV19 and TRBJ2-2; D is uncertain. Trimming pared 5 bases from V and 4 bases from J, leaving 8 bases between. The CDR3 is 13 amino acids. CDR1 is LNHDA and CDR2 is SQIVND in the germline V gene (reference sequence). The CDR3 nucleotides read TGTGCCAGTAGTGCGTCCCTCACCGGGGAGCTGTTTTTT. Amino acid sequence: CASSASLTGELFF. The variable domain in full, completed from reference TRBV19 and TRBJ2-2, reads DGGITQSPKYLFRKEGQNVTLSCEQNLNHDAMYWYRQDPGQGLRLIYYSQIVNDFQKGDIAEGYSVSREKKESFPLTVTSAQKNPTAFYLCASSASLTGELFFGEGSRLTVL.

By its share, this clone is medium-sized. The gene calls are TRBV7-9 and TRBJ1-1; tentative D call: TRBD1 (6 bases). CDR3 size: 16 residues. V lost 5 bases and J lost 0, with 16 bases in between. Germline loops: CDR1 SEHNR, CDR2 FQNEAQ (reference sequence). CDR3 DNA: TGTGCCAGCAGCCCGCTCCTAGGGGGTGTGAACACTGAAGCTTTCTTT. Its translation: CASSPLLGGVNTEAFF.

V usage is TRBV6-4 and J usage is TRBJ1-2; D not certain. CDR3 length equals 12 residues. Trimming shortened V by 2 bases and J by 1 base, and 2 bases separated the two germline ends. Germline V gene sequence: CDR1 MRHNA, CDR2 SNTAGT. Here the CDR3 reads CASSDLNYGYTF. The CDR3, as DNA: TGTGCCAGCAGTGACCTTAACTATGGCTACACCTTC.

The rearrangement links TRBV29-1 to TRBJ2-1; 9 nucleotides line up with TRBD1. The CDR3 contains 14 residues. Per germline, CDR1 SQVTM and CDR2 ANQGSEA. Trimming took 3 bases from V and 6 from J; bases not matched to a gene: 6. This CDR3 is CSVDFRTGVNEQFF. The CDR3 nucleotides read TGCAGCGTTGACTTTCGGACAGGGGTCAATGAGCAGTTCTTC.

The chain combines TRBV4-1 with TRBJ2-7, with TRBD1 matching over 7 bases. The CDR3 is made up of 16 amino acids. CDR1 is MGHRA, CDR2 YSYEKL, per germline. The J segment lost 1 base and the V segment lost 0 bases, leaving 6 bases of the junction unmatched. The CDR3: CASSQDRRRGSYEQYF. The CDR3 DNA reads as TGCGCCAGCAGCCAAGATCGTCGCAGGGGGTCCTACGAGCAGTACTTC.

The chain employs TRBV18 and TRBJ2-5; possible D gene TRBD2, 6 bases. Deletions cut 2 bases from V and 3 bases from J, with 10 bases between. This CDR3 is 14 amino acids long. The V gene's germline CDR1 is KGHSH and CDR2 LQKENI. The CDR3 coding sequence is TGTGCCAGCTCACCATACACGGGGGAAGAGACCCAGTACTTC. Residues: CASSPYTGEETQYF.

This clone was seen a single time. The V and J genes are TRBV5-6 and TRBJ2-3; 14 bases are shared with TRBD2. Germline V lookup: CDR1 SGHDT, CDR2 YYEEEE. CDR3 length: 16 residues. V lost 4 bases, J lost 5 bases, and 6 bases stayed unmatched. The CDR3 DNA reads as TGTGCCAGCAGCCTGGGACTAGCGGGAGATGGAGATACGCAGTATTTT. Translation: CASSLGLAGDGDTQYF. The whole variable domain, filled in from reference TRBV5-6 and TRBJ2-3, reads DAGVTQSPTHLIKTRGQQVTLRCSPKSGHDTVSWYQQALGQGPQFIFQYYEEEERQRGNFPDRFSGHQFPNYSSELNVNALLLGDSALYLCASSLGLAGDGDTQYFGPGTRLTVL.

This chain uses TRBV9 with TRBJ2-5; D remains unclear. The germline CDR1 and CDR2 sequences are SGDLS and YYNGEE. The CDR3 spans 15 residues. Trimming shortened V by 1 base and J by 7 bases, and 17 bases separated the two germline ends. CDR3 sequence reads: CASSVSYGGSGTQYF. The CDR3 coding sequence is TGTGCCAGCAGCGTAAGTTACGGCGGCTCGGGGACCCAGTACTTC.

V gene TRBV7-2 combines with J gene TRBJ2-5; D is unclear. This CDR3 comprises 15 residues. Germline V gene sequence: CDR1 SGHTA, CDR2 FQGNSA. Between the trimmed V and J ends, which lost 3 bases and 4 bases, there was a span of 15 bases. The CDR3 loop reads CASSFRGPSGETQYF. Here the CDR3 DNA reads TGTGCCAGCAGCTTCCGAGGCCCGAGTGGAGAGACCCAGTACTTC.

The rearrangement joins TRBV27 to TRBJ2-5, with 7 bases aligning to TRBD1. V gave up 6 bases and J gave up 11 bases; unmatched junction bases: 9. Germline V gives CDR1 MNHEY, CDR2 SMNVEV (reference sequence). CDR3 size: 12 residues. For the CDR3, the DNA is TGTGCCAGCAGGCCTATAAGGGACAGTCAGTACTTC. Translated, it gives CASRPIRDSQYF.

The V gene is TRBV15, the J gene TRBJ2-3; 16 bases agree with TRBD2. Germline CDR1 reads LNHNV; CDR2 reads YYDKDF (reference sequence). Losses at the gene ends were 11 bases for V and 5 bases for J; bases not matched to a gene: 4. The CDR3 is 14 residues long. CDR3 in amino acids: CASGTSGRGDTQYF. The CDR3 DNA reads as TGTGCCTCTGGGACTAGCGGGAGGGGAGATACGCAGTATTTT.

The V call is TRBV7-9, the J call TRBJ1-4; TRBD1 is a possible D gene (5 bases). CDR1 is SEHNR and CDR2 is FQNEAQ in the germline V gene (reference sequence). The V end lost 2 bases, the J end lost 1 base, and 11 bases lay between the germline ends. The CDR3 has 16 residues. In DNA form, the CDR3 reads TGTGCCAGCAGCTTATCAACGGGGGGAACTAATGAAAAACTGTTTTTT. Its protein product is CASSLSTGGTNEKLFF.

The V call is TRBV5-4, the J call TRBJ2-1; D not certain. There are 15 residues in the CDR3. With 0 bases removed from V and 0 bases from J, the gap between germline ends came to 7 bases. CDR1 SGHNT and CDR2 YYREEE come from the germline V gene (reference sequence). The DNA for the CDR3 is TGTGCCAGCAGCTTGGTCCAGGACTCCTACAATGAGCAGTTCTTC. Translation: CASSLVQDSYNEQFF. Full variable domain (rest looked up from reference TRBV5-4 and TRBJ2-1): ETGVTQSPTHLIKTRGQQVTLRCSSQSGHNTVSWYQQALGQGPQFIFQYYREEENGRGNFPPRFSGLQFPNYSSELNVNALELDDSALYLCASSLVQDSYNEQFFGPGTRLTVL.

V gene TRBV2 combines with J gene TRBJ2-2, with 15 bases matching TRBD2. Losses at the gene ends were 7 bases for V and 4 bases for J; bases not matched to a gene: 10. Germline assignment: CDR1 SNHLY and CDR2 FYNNEI. This CDR3 has 18 amino acids. CDR3 nucleotides: TGTGCCAGCATTCCGGGACTAGCGGGAGGTTTTGGCACCGGGGAGCTGTTTTTT. Protein product: CASIPGLAGGFGTGELFF.

The rearrangement links TRBV28 to TRBJ1-4; 8 nucleotides line up with TRBD1. The V and J ends lost 2 bases and 8 bases, in that order; junction bases with no gene match: 4. CDR3 length: 14 residues. Germline loops: CDR1 MDHEN, CDR2 SYDVKM. The CDR3 protein is CASSLQGAREKLFF. The CDR3 DNA is TGTGCCAGCAGTTTACAGGGGGCGAGGGAAAAACTGTTTTTT.

The gene calls are TRBV7-9 and TRBJ2-3; TRBD2 matches at 12 bases. The V gene end was trimmed by 5 bases and the J gene end by 3 bases; junction bases not matched to a gene: 15. Germline V CDR1 and CDR2: SEHNR, FQNEAQ (reference sequence). This CDR3 contains 19 residues. The DNA for the CDR3 is TGTGCCAGCAGCCAACAGATTTATCTAGCGGGAGGGCCGACAGATACGCAGTATTTT. As protein: CASSQQIYLAGGPTDTQYF.

This clone was observed a single time. This chain uses TRBV6-1 with TRBJ2-7; the D gene is possibly TRBD1 (5 bases). Trimming took off 1 base at V and 3 bases at J, with 10 bases between the two ends. This CDR3 has 14 amino acids. Germline V gene data show CDR1 as MNHNS and CDR2 as SASEGT. CDR3 region: CASSEEEDSYEQYF. The CDR3 bases are TGTGCCAGCAGTGAAGAGGAAGACAGCTACGAGCAGTACTTC.

This chain links TRBV10-3 with TRBJ2-5; 7 bases fit TRBD2. This CDR3 contains 17 residues. V was clipped by 6 bases and J by 1 base; unmatched bases: 14. CDR1 and CDR2 from the germline V gene are ENHRY and SYGVKD. CDR3 coding DNA: TGTGCCATCAGCCGGGACTACTCTTTAATGCTCCAAGAGACCCAGTACTTC. This translates into CAISRDYSLMLQETQYF.

The chain combines TRBV27 with TRBJ2-3; 9 bases are a match to TRBD2. Germline CDR1 is MNHEY and CDR2 is SMNVEV (reference sequence). CDR3 length: 16 residues. V lost 4 bases and J lost 3; bases outside the gene matches: 8. In nucleotides, the CDR3 is TGTGCCAGCAGTTCCTTTAGCGGGAGACAAACAGATACGCAGTATTTT. It is translated as CASSSFSGRQTDTQYF.

The V call is TRBV7-9, the J call TRBJ2-2; 9 nucleotides agree with TRBD1. Germline V lookup: CDR1 SEHNR, CDR2 FQNEAQ (reference sequence). There are 17 residues in the CDR3. Trimming removed 5 bases from V and 2 bases from J; junction bases left unmatched: 9. CDR3 protein: CASSTGTGGDNTGELFF. The CDR3 region has the DNA TGTGCCAGCAGCACCGGAACAGGGGGCGATAACACCGGGGAGCTGTTTTTT.

The CDR3: CASSLISGQGAGSPYEQYF. The CDR3 nucleotides read TGTGCCAGCAGCTTAATTTCGGGACAGGGGGCCGGATCGCCCTACGAGCAGTACTTC. The rearrangement links TRBV7-9 to TRBJ2-7; 12 bases fit TRBD1. The CDR3 has 19 residues. The V segment lost 2 bases and the J segment 2 bases; nucleotides outside the gene matches: 13. From germline, CDR1 is SEHNR and CDR2 FQNEAQ (reference sequence).

In nucleotides, the CDR3 is TGTGCCAGCAGCTTCGACGGGACAGTCAAAAACATTCAGTACTTC. Encoded protein: CASSFDGTVKNIQYF. The J gene is TRBJ2-4, the V gene TRBV7-2, with 7 positions matching TRBD1. Trimming cost V 3 bases and J 3 bases; bases outside gene matches: 5. The CDR3 is made up of 15 amino acids. Germline V gene lookup returns CDR1 SGHTA and CDR2 FQGNSA.

The chain uses TRBV5-6 and TRBJ2-3, with a possible D match to TRBD2 (8 bases). The CDR3 length is 15 residues. CDR1 and CDR2 (germline): SGHDT, YYEEEE. Trimming removed 7 bases at V and 5 bases at J, with 20 bases between. The CDR3 region is CASSRDSGRRDTQYF. The CDR3, as DNA: TGTGCCAGCTCTCGGGACAGCGGGAGACGAGATACGCAGTATTTT.

The chain couples TRBV6-5 to TRBJ2-4, with 10 bases aligning to TRBD1. Germline trimming cut 6 bases from V and 6 bases from J; bases unmatched to any gene: 5. The V gene's germline CDR1 is MNHEY and CDR2 SVGAGI. This CDR3 contains 14 residues. The CDR3 DNA reads as TGTGCCAGCAGCGCGCGGGACAGGGGAAACATTCAGTACTTC. Translating it yields CASSARDRGNIQYF.

V usage is TRBV5-4 and J usage is TRBJ1-2, with TRBD1 as a possible D gene (5 bases). Germline CDR1 reads SGHNT; CDR2 reads YYREEE (reference sequence). The CDR3 consists of 16 residues. V shed 3 bases and J shed 3 bases, with 18 bases lying between them. CDR3: CASSSARAQVDYGYTF. The CDR3 coding sequence is TGTGCCAGCAGCTCAGCTCGGGCACAGGTGGACTATGGCTACACCTTC.